Below, one TCR beta chain is given with its context. This entry comes from a study of blood T cell repertoires in COVID-19. Study-wide context: Both acute and convalescent COVID-19 samples were obtained from the United States, Italy and Spain. Sources were T cells, B-cell-depleted T cells, or PBMCs; the material itself was cDNA or gDNA.

Enrolment of Seattle patients took place during active infection, and they were followed longitudinally. Study processing details: Scientists estimated how many nucleated cells there were by amplifying reference gene primers. Libraries were prepared by immunoSEQ multiplex PCR; TCRdb keeps only in-frame clonotypes and omits some of them. The V and J calls and clone size are taken from that table; D and trimming were inferred from the DNA. The data contain 150,000 to 200,000 clones, more than 85% of them singletons. The sequenced sample consisted of peripheral blood. The clonotype originates from a woman aged 60-70 years with COVID-19, enrolled during active disease.

In DNA, the CDR3 is TGTGCCAGCAGCTTAGAGCAGGGGGGCTCTGGGGCCAACGTCCTGACTTTC. Translating gives CASSLEQGGSGANVLTF. The chain carries TRBV7-6 and TRBJ2-6; D is perhaps TRBD1 (7 bases). CDR1 and CDR2 from the germline V gene are SGHVS and FNYEAQ. V shed 1 base and J shed 0 bases, with 10 bases lying between them. This CDR3 spans 17 amino acids.